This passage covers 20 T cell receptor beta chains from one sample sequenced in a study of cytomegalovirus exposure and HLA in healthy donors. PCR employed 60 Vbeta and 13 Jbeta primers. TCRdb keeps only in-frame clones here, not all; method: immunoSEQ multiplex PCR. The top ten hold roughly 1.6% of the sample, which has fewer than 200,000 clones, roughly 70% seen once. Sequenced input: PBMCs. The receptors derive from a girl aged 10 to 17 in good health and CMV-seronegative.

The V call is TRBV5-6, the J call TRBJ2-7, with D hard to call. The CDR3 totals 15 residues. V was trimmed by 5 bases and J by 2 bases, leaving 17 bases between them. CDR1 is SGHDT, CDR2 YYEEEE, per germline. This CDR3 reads CASSYYLTDPYEQYF. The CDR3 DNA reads TGTGCCAGCAGTTACTACCTGACGGATCCCTACGAGCAGTACTTC.

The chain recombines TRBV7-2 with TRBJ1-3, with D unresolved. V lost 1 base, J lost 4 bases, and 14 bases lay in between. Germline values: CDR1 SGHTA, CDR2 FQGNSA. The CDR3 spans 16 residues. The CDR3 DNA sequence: TGTGCCAGCAGCTTAGGAGGCCCGTCCGGGGGAAACACCATATATTTT. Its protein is CASSLGGPSGGNTIYF.

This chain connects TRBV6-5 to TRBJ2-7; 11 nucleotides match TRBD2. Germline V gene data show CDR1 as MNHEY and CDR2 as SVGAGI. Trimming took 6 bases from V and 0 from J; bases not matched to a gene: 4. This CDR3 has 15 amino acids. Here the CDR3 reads CASSRGTSGSYEQYF. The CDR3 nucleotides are TGTGCCAGCAGCCGCGGGACTAGCGGCTCCTACGAGCAGTACTTC.

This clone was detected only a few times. CDR3 protein: CASSLAVARTHTEAFF. Written as DNA, the CDR3 is TGCGCCAGCAGCTTGGCCGTAGCGAGAACGCACACTGAAGCTTTCTTT. The rearrangement uses TRBV5-1 and TRBJ1-1; D call uncertain. Trimming removed 0 bases from V and 3 bases from J, with 15 bases in between. Per germline, CDR1 SGHRS and CDR2 YFSETQ. The CDR3 loop spans 16 amino acids. The entire variable domain, with the rest obtained from reference TRBV5-1 and TRBJ1-1, is as follows: KAGVTQTPRYLIKTRGQQVTLSCSPISGHRSVSWYQQTPGQGLQFLFEYFSETQRNKGNFPGRFSGRQFSNSRSEMNVSTLELGDSALYLCASSLAVARTHTEAFFGQGTRLTVV.

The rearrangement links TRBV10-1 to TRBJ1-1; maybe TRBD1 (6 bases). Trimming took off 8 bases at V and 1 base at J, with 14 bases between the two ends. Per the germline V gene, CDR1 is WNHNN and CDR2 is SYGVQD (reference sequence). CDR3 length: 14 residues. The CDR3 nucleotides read TGCGCCAGCGAATCCGACAGGCAGAACACTGAAGCTTTCTTT. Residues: CASESDRQNTEAFF.

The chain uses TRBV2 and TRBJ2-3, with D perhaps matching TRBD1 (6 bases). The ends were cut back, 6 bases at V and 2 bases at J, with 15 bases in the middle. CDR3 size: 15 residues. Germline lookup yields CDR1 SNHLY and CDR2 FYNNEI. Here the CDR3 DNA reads TGTGCCAGCAGGGACAGACTGAGCCCCACAGATACGCAGTATTTT. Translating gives CASRDRLSPTDTQYF.

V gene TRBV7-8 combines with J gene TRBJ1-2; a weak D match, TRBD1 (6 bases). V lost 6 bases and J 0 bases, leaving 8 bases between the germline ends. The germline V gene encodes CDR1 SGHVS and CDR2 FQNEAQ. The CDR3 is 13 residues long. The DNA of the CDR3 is TGTGCCAGCAGTCCAGGGGCTAACTATGGCTACACCTTC. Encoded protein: CASSPGANYGYTF.

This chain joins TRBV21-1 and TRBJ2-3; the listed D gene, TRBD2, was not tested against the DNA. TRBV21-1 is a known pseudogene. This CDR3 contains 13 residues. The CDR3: CASSKVEENTQYF. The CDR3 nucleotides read TGTGCCAGCAGCAAAGTTGAGGAGAATACGCAGTATTTT.

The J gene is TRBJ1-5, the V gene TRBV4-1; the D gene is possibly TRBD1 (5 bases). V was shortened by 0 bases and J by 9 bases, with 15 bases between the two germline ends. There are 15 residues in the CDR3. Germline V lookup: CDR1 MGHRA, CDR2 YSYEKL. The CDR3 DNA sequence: TGCGCCAGCAGCCAAGATGTGGCGGGGCGGGGGCCCCAGCATTTT. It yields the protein CASSQDVAGRGPQHF.

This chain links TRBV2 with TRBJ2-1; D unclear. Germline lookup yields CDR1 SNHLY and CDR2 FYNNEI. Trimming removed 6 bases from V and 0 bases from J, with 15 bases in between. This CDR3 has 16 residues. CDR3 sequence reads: CASSRLAAASYNEQFF. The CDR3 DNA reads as TGTGCCAGCAGCCGCTTAGCTGCCGCCTCCTACAATGAGCAGTTCTTC. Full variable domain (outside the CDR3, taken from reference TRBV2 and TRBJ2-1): EPEVTQTPSHQVTQMGQEVILRCVPISNHLYFYWYRQILGQKVEFLVSFYNNEISEKSEIFDDQFSVERPDGSNFTLKIRSTKLEDSAMYFCASSRLAAASYNEQFFGPGTRLTVL.

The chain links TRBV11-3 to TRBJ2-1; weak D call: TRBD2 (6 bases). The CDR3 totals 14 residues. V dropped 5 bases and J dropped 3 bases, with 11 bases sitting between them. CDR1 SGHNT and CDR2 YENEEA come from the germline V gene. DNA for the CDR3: TGTGCCAGCAGCCCCTACGGGGGCTACAATGAGCAGTTCTTC. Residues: CASSPYGGYNEQFF.

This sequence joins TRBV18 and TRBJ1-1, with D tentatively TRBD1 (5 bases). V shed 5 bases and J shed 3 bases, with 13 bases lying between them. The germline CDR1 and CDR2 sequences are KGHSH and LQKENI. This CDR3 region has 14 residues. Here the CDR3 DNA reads TGTGCCAGCTCAGAAAGGGGATTGTACACTGAAGCTTTCTTT. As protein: CASSERGLYTEAFF.

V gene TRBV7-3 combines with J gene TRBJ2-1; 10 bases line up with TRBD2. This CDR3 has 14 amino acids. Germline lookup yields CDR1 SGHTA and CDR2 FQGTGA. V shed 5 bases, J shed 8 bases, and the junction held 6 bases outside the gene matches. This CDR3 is CASSLLAGRDEQFF. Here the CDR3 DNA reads TGTGCCAGCAGCCTACTAGCGGGGAGGGATGAGCAGTTCTTC.

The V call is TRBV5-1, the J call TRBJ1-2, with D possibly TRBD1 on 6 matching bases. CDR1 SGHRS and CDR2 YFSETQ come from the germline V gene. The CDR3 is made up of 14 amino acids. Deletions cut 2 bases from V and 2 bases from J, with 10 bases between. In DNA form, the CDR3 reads TGCGCCAGCAGCTTACCGACAGGCAACTATGGCTACACCTTC. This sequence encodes CASSLPTGNYGYTF.

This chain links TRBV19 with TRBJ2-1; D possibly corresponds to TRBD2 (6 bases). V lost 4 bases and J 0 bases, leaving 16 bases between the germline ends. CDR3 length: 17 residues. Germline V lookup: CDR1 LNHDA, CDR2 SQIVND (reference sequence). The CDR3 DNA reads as TGTGCCAGTAGTACGGGGACTTATACCCTCTCCTACAATGAGCAGTTCTTC. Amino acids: CASSTGTYTLSYNEQFF. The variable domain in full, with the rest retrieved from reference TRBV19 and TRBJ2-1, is DGGITQSPKYLFRKEGQNVTLSCEQNLNHDAMYWYRQDPGQGLRLIYYSQIVNDFQKGDIAEGYSVSREKKESFPLTVTSAQKNPTAFYLCASSTGTYTLSYNEQFFGPGTRLTVL.

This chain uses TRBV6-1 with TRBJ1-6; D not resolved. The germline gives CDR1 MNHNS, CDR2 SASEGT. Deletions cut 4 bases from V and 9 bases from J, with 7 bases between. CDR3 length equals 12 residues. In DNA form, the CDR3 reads TGTGCCAGCAGTGGACTTTTTTCACCCCTCCACTTT. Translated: CASSGLFSPLHF.

In nucleotides, the CDR3 is TGTGCCAGCAGTTTTTGGGGGGGACTTACCGATACGCAGTATTTT. Protein: CASSFWGGLTDTQYF. The chain employs TRBV27 and TRBJ2-3, with TRBD2 matching 7 bases. This CDR3 is 15 amino acids long. Per germline, CDR1 MNHEY and CDR2 SMNVEV (reference sequence). With V trimmed by 3 bases and J by 6 bases, 9 bases remained unmatched.

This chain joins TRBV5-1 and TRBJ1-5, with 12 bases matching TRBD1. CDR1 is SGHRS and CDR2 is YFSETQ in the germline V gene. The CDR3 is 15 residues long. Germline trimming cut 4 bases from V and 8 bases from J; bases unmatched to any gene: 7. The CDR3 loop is CASSPGQGAVEPQHF. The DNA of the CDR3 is TGCGCCAGCAGCCCGGGACAGGGGGCGGTGGAGCCCCAGCATTTT.

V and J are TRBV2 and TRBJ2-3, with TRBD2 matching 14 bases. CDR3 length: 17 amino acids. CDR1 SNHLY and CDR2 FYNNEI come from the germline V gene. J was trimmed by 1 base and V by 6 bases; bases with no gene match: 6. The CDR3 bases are TGTGCCAGCAGGCCGGGACTAGCGGGGGCCGGCACAGATACGCAGTATTTT. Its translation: CASRPGLAGAGTDTQYF.

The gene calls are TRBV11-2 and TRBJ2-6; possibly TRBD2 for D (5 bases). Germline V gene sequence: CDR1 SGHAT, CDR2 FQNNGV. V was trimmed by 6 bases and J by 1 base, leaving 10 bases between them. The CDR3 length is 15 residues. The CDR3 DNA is TGTGCCAGCAGGAGGGTTGGGTCTGGGGCCAACGTCCTGACTTTC. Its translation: CASRRVGSGANVLTF. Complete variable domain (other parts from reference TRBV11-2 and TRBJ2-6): EAGVAQSPRYKIIEKRQSVAFWCNPISGHATLYWYQQILGQGPKLLIQFQNNGVVDDSQLPKDRFSAERLKGVDSTLKIQPAKLEDSAVYLCASRRVGSGANVLTFGAGSRLTVL.